The table lists the clone carrying this T cell receptor (beta chain) with many counts. No antigen is known for it. The CDR3 extends over 12 amino acids. Germline V gives CDR1 DFQATT, CDR2 SNEGSKA (reference sequence). J gave up 8 bases and V 6 bases, and 6 bases lay outside the gene matches. Together with a sample-barcoded 5' primer, a J-beta primer mix was included in a second PCR lasting about 7 to 12 cycles. TCRdb processed the 5' RACE reads anew with MiXCR; each CDR3 protein has one entry. The data hold around 780,000 distinct CDR3 sequences, with around a quarter observed a single time. The sample is drawn from a study of blood T cells in healthy people across ages. Broader study findings: Correlation between TCR beta diversity and naive T cell percentage was strong. Both higher diversity and more naive CD4+ cells marked long-lived donors when set against aged donors.

The data also belong to a second study, concerning T cells of mothers and their children. Per that paper: According to the study, all extracted RNA entered cDNA synthesis at around 1.5 ug per 15 ul. During the second PCR, the M1S primer introduced sample barcodes along with 2-4 random nucleotides.

This chain uses TRBV20-1 with TRBJ1-2; 10 bases agree with TRBD1. The receptor was isolated from a boy aged 5-17 years in good health. The source material was blood. CDR3 nucleotide sequence: TGCAGTGCCCCGGACAGGGGGTTCGGCTACACCTTC. It is translated as CSAPDRGFGYTF.